These T cell receptor beta chains were read from a single sample in a study of cytomegalovirus exposure and HLA in healthy donors. The data were produced by immunoSEQ multiplex PCR, yet TCRdb's version contains in-frame clones alone and is incomplete. Of around 150,000 clones in the sample, roughly 77% were seen once. The sequencing input was PBMCs. Receptor source: a man aged 25 to 45 in good health and CMV-seropositive. Both conserved end residues are part of each CDR3. Each record gives: D gene, clone size, V gene, J gene, CDR3 protein, CDR3 DNA. The D gene is left open where the match is weak. Clone sizes are given selectively: once, few, many, or a class where the clone is expanded.

>-|-|TRBV9|TRBJ2-1
CASSVALSSYNEQFF
TGTGCCAGCAGCGTAGCCCTGAGCTCCTACAATGAGCAGTTCTTC
>-|-|TRBV29-1|TRBJ1-4
CSVEPGGSNEKLFF
TGCAGCGTTGAACCTGGCGGCTCTAATGAAAAACTGTTTTTT
>-|-|TRBV5-1|TRBJ2-1
CASSYAAESYNEQFF
TGCGCCAGCAGCTACGCCGCGGAATCGTACAATGAGCAGTTCTTC
>-|-|TRBV7-9|TRBJ1-4
CASSPPPERGKLFF
TGTGCCAGCAGCCCGCCCCCAGAGCGTGGAAAACTGTTTTTT
>-|-|TRBV2|TRBJ1-4
CASSGSGATNEKLFF
TGTGCCAGCAGTGGGTCAGGGGCAACTAATGAAAAACTGTTTTTT
>-|-|TRBV11-2|TRBJ1-4
CASILRVGAGEKLFF
TGTGCCAGCATCCTCCGGGTAGGCGCGGGAGAAAAACTGTTTTTT
>-|-|TRBV7-9|TRBJ2-7
CASSPWTEYEQYF
TGTGCCAGCAGCCCATGGACAGAGTACGAGCAGTACTTC
>-|few|TRBV18|TRBJ2-5
CASSPLSDKQFQETQYF
TGTGCCAGCTCACCATTATCCGACAAACAGTTCCAAGAGACCCAGTACTTC
>TRBD1|-|TRBV4-1|TRBJ2-7
CASSGQGDDYEQYF
TGCGCCAGCAGCGGTCAGGGGGATGACTACGAGCAGTACTTC
>TRBD2|-|TRBV2|TRBJ2-3
CASSGLAGEDTQYF
TGTGCCAGCAGTGGACTAGCGGGGGAAGATACGCAGTATTTT
>TRBD1|-|TRBV28|TRBJ1-4
CASRPDRVANEKLFF
TGTGCCAGCAGGCCAGACAGGGTGGCTAATGAAAAACTGTTTTTT
>-|-|TRBV5-1|TRBJ1-6
CASSLTPLSGSPLHF
TGCGCCAGCAGCTTGACACCTTTGAGCGGTTCACCCCTCCACTTT
>TRBD1|-|TRBV5-1|TRBJ2-3
CASSLQGDVGTDTQYF
TGCGCCAGCAGCCTACAGGGGGACGTGGGCACAGATACGCAGTATTTT
>-|few|TRBV5-4|TRBJ2-3
CASSSGGGQLTDTQYF
TGTGCCAGCAGCTCGGGGGGGGGACAGCTCACAGATACGCAGTATTTT
>TRBD2|-|TRBV25-1|TRBJ2-5
CASSMFQGGGARETQYF
TGTGCCAGCAGTATGTTTCAGGGCGGGGGGGCCCGGGAGACCCAGTACTTC
>-|-|TRBV5-1|TRBJ1-1
CASSLVGGDEAFF
TGCGCCAGCAGCTTGGTGGGGGGGGATGAAGCTTTCTTT
>-|once|TRBV30|TRBJ2-2
CAWSDRDPYTNTGELFF
TGTGCCTGGAGTGACCGGGATCCTTACACGAACACCGGGGAGCTGTTTTTT
>-|-|TRBV4-3|TRBJ2-1
CASSQDQGSSYNEQFF
TGCGCCAGCAGCCAAGATCAGGGGAGCTCCTACAATGAGCAGTTCTTC
>-|few|TRBV7-9|TRBJ2-7
CASSFQEDSVEQYF
TGTGCCAGCAGCTTTCAGGAGGATTCGGTCGAGCAGTACTTC
>-|-|TRBV4-1|TRBJ2-3
CASSRSDTDTQYF
TGCGCCAGCAGCCGATCAGACACAGATACGCAGTATTTT
>TRBD1|-|TRBV28|TRBJ2-7
CASSYGQGAYEQYF
TGTGCCAGCAGCTACGGACAGGGAGCCTACGAGCAGTACTTC
>-|-|TRBV30|TRBJ2-2
CAWRGPGNTGELFF
TGTGCCTGGAGGGGGCCGGGGAACACCGGGGAGCTGTTTTTT
>-|-|TRBV27|TRBJ2-3
CASSLMGALADTQYF
TGTGCCAGCAGTTTAATGGGGGCGCTGGCAGATACGCAGTATTTT
>TRBD1|-|TRBV12-5|TRBJ2-7
CASGLVEPTGPSMESEQYF
TGTGCTAGTGGTTTGGTTGAGCCGACAGGGCCTTCGATGGAAAGCGAGCAGTACTTC
>TRBD1|-|TRBV4-3|TRBJ2-7
CASSQVVGGGEQYF
TGCGCCAGCAGCCAAGTCGTAGGGGGCGGCGAGCAGTACTTC
>TRBD2|few|TRBV27|TRBJ2-5
CASSPGTSGETQYF
TGTGCCAGCAGTCCCGGGACTAGTGGAGAGACCCAGTACTTC